This TCR beta chain was profiled in a study of blood T cell repertoires in COVID-19. Study-level information: COVID-19 samples collected from the United States, Italy and Spain covered acute and convalescent phases.

Original data processing: Amplified reference gene primers provided the basis for estimating nucleated cell counts. Sequenced by immunoSEQ multiplex PCR; TCRdb stores in-frame clones only, minus some. The V and J calls and clone size were taken over from that table, and D and trimming were inferred from the DNA. The profile shows over 95,000 clones, roughly 84% of them singletons. Trimming took 4 bases from V and 3 from J; bases not matched to a gene: 5. The length of the CDR3 is 14 residues. CDR1 and CDR2 from the germline V gene are SGHRS and YFSETQ. This chain joins TRBV5-1 and TRBJ1-1, with TRBD1 matching 8 bases. The source material was peripheral blood. This TCR derives from a man aged 65 to 79 with active or convalescent COVID-19. CDR3 sequence reads: CASSLRGRDTEAFF. The CDR3 DNA follows: TGCGCCAGCAGCCTCAGGGGGCGAGACACTGAAGCTTTCTTT.